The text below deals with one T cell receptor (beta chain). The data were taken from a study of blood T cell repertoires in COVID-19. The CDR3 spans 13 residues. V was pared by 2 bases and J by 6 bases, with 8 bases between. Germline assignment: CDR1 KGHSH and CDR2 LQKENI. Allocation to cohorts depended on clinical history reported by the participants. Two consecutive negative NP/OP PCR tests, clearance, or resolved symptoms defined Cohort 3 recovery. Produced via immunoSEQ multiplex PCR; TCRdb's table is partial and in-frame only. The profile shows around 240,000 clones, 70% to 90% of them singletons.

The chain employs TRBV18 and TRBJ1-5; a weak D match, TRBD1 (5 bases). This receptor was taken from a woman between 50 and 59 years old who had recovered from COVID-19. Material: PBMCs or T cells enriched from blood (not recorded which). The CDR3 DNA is TGTGCCAGCTCACCAGGCCAGGGTCAGCCCCAGCATTTT. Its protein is CASSPGQGQPQHF.